This T cell receptor (beta chain) was sequenced for a study of response to subunit inactivated influenza vaccine. Via MiXCR, TCRdb re-called the RT-PCR reads, giving one row per CDR3 protein. The sample includes approximately 520,000 distinct CDR3 sequences, roughly 27% of them seen just once. The CDR3 is 15 amino acids. Germline CDR1 MNHEY, CDR2 SVGAGI. Between the trimmed V and J ends, which lost 2 bases and 3 bases, there was a span of 13 bases. Sequenced here: CD4+ T cells sorted from PBMCs, sampled 4 to 6 days after vaccination. This clonotype was sampled from a man in his fifties or sixties who received an inactivated influenza vaccine. The chain links TRBV6-5 to TRBJ1-2; tentative D call: TRBD1 (5 bases). CDR3 nucleotide sequence: TGTGCCAGCAGTTACGGGGCCAATGCGGACTATGGCTACACCTTC. Its protein product is CASSYGANADYGYTF.